The T cell receptor beta chain under discussion was sequenced for a study of T cell responses to AZD1222 COVID-19 vaccine. TCRdb keeps only in-frame clones here, not all; method: immunoSEQ multiplex PCR. There are some 130,000 clones in the sample; around 93% occur only once, and approximately 3% lies in the top ten. This clone was detected a few times. The germline V gene has CDR1 SNHLY and CDR2 FYNNEI. The CDR3 totals 13 residues. V shed 11 bases and J shed 0 bases, with 13 bases lying between them. Sequencing used peripheral blood, obtained on day 0 of AZD1222 vaccination. The rearrangement links TRBV2 to TRBJ2-5, with D unresolved. This sequence was found in an adult in good health. The CDR3 DNA sequence: TGTGCCGGAAATTTAATGTACCAAGAGACCCAGTACTTC. Encoded protein: CAGNLMYQETQYF.